The rows below give T cell receptor beta chains drawn from one sample of a study of cytomegalovirus exposure and HLA in healthy donors. Produced via immunoSEQ multiplex PCR; TCRdb's table is partial and in-frame only. In the table there are around 99,000 clones, over 75% of which are singletons. Source material: PBMCs. The receptor set was obtained from a man aged 50 to 60 in good health and CMV-seropositive. The CDR3 runs from the conserved cysteine through the conserved F or W. A D gene is named only where the DNA matches it firmly.

V: TRBV7-2; J: TRBJ2-3; D: -; length: 15; CDR3: CASNGGGAGADTQYF
V: TRBV7-3; J: TRBJ2-3; D: TRBD2; length: 15; CDR3: CASSSLAGARQTQYF
V: TRBV10-3; J: TRBJ1-1; D: -; length: 14; CDR3: CAISYREQNTEAFF
V: TRBV10-3; J: TRBJ2-3; D: TRBD2; length: 18; CDR3: CAISGLTSGGARTDTQYF
V: TRBV19; J: TRBJ1-2; D: TRBD1; length: 14; CDR3: CASSNRDRDYGYTF
V: TRBV5-1; J: TRBJ2-5; D: -; length: 13; CDR3: CASRGGVGETQYF
V: TRBV10-3; J: TRBJ1-6; D: TRBD1; length: 16; CDR3: CAIGDRDRGYNSPLHF
V: TRBV6-5; J: TRBJ2-7; D: TRBD2; length: 15; CDR3: CASSASGGAPYEQYF
V: TRBV7-7; J: TRBJ1-5; D: -; length: 13; CDR3: CASSLDWGQPQNF
V: TRBV11-2; J: TRBJ2-7; D: -; length: 13; CDR3: CASSSQRGSEQYF
V: TRBV7-9; J: TRBJ1-2; D: -; length: 12; CDR3: CSSSLETGGYTF